This T cell receptor beta chain appears in the sequencing data of a study of T cell changes during pregnancy in multiple sclerosis. The protocol was immunoSEQ multiplex PCR, while the TCRdb copy is restricted to in-frame clones and leaves out a portion. The sample holds 40,000 to 45,000 clones, 90% seen once. CDR1 SGHTS and CDR2 YDEGEE come from the germline V gene. With V trimmed by 1 base and J by 6 bases, 4 bases remained unmatched. The CDR3 extends over 14 amino acids. This receptor was taken from a female donor with multiple sclerosis, enrolled in a pregnancy study. The chain couples TRBV5-8 to TRBJ1-5; 7 bases map to TRBD1. Sample: CD4+ T cells from peripheral blood mononuclear cells, taken before pregnancy. The CDR3 region is CASSLMTGRQPQHF. Written as DNA, the CDR3 is TGTGCCAGCAGCTTGATGACAGGGCGTCAGCCCCAGCATTTT.